This TCR beta chain was sequenced during a study of blood T cell repertoires in COVID-19. Study-level background: Acute-phase and convalescent COVID-19 samples originated in the United States, Italy and Spain. The analysed material was cDNA or gDNA that came from T cells, B-cell-depleted T cells, or PBMCs.

Profiling relied on immunoSEQ multiplex PCR, and the TCRdb table lists in-frame clones only, not all of them. The sample has some 98,000 clones; roughly 80% are singletons. Trimming shortened V by 4 bases and J by 9 bases, and 16 bases separated the two germline ends. Germline V CDR1 and CDR2: SNHLY, FYNNEI. The CDR3 contains 14 residues. The rearrangement links TRBV2 to TRBJ2-1; tentative D call: TRBD2 (5 bases). The sequence was collected from a man in his sixties or seventies with active or convalescent COVID-19. The sample comprised peripheral blood. The CDR3 sequence is CASSVLPARGEQFF. CDR3 nucleotide sequence: TGTGCCAGCAGTGTCCTTCCGGCCCGGGGTGAGCAGTTCTTC.